One and the same sample provided the 25 T cell receptor beta chains below, sequenced in a study of blood T cell repertoires in COVID-19. Data came from immunoSEQ multiplex PCR; TCRdb stores just in-frame clones and leaves some out. The data contain about 500,000 clones, about nine tenths of them singletons. Source material: PBMCs or T cells enriched from blood (not recorded which). These receptors all stem from a woman aged 18-29 years who had recovered from COVID-19.

The chain is built from TRBV3-1 (or the pseudogene TRBV3-2) and TRBJ2-1; maybe TRBD1 (5 bases). The CDR3 has 13 amino acids. Germline CDR1 reads LGHDT; CDR2 reads YNNKEL (reference sequence). Trimming cost V 1 base and J 9 bases, with 10 bases left between them. CDR3 protein: CASSQVGAAEQFF. The CDR3 DNA follows: TGTGCCAGCAGCCAAGTTGGGGCGGCTGAGCAGTTCTTC.

The chain combines TRBV10-2 with TRBJ1-4, with TRBD1 matching over 7 bases. Germline V lookup: CDR1 WSHSY, CDR2 SAAADI. Trimming removed 6 bases from V and 8 bases from J; junction bases left unmatched: 12. CDR3 length: 15 residues. The CDR3 protein is CASRGSTGSGEKLFF. As DNA, the CDR3 is TGCGCCAGCAGGGGATCGACAGGGTCTGGAGAAAAACTGTTTTTT.

The CDR3 nucleotides read TGTGCCAGCAGCGGACAGGAGGCGTACGAGCAGTACTTC. This encodes CASSGQEAYEQYF. The rearrangement uses TRBV7-9 and TRBJ2-7, with 7 bases identical to TRBD1. Germline CDR1 reads SEHNR; CDR2 reads FQNEAQ (reference sequence). This CDR3 contains 13 residues. Trimming took 5 bases from V and 4 from J; bases not matched to a gene: 5. Full variable domain (remainder filled in from reference TRBV7-9 and TRBJ2-7): DTGVSQNPRHKITKRGQNVTFRCDPISEHNRLYWYRQTLGQGPEFLTYFQNEAQLEKSRLLSDRFSAERPKGSFSTLEIQRTEQGDSAMYLCASSGQEAYEQYFGPGTRLTVT.

The chain is built from TRBV7-9 and TRBJ1-3; 8 bases are a match to TRBD1. Losses at the gene ends were 3 bases for V and 2 bases for J; bases not matched to a gene: 3. Germline CDR1 SEHNR, CDR2 FQNEAQ (reference sequence). This CDR3 contains 15 residues. In nucleotides, the CDR3 is TGTGCCAGCAGCTTCACAGGGGGGACTGGAAACACCATATATTTT. This gives the protein CASSFTGGTGNTIYF. Together with reference TRBV7-9 and TRBJ1-3, the CDR3 gives the full variable domain: DTGVSQNPRHKITKRGQNVTFRCDPISEHNRLYWYRQTLGQGPEFLTYFQNEAQLEKSRLLSDRFSAERPKGSFSTLEIQRTEQGDSAMYLCASSFTGGTGNTIYFGEGSWLTVV.

The chain couples TRBV12-5 to TRBJ1-2; D gene unclear. CDR1 is LGHNT and CDR2 is FRNRAP in the germline V gene. The CDR3 has 12 residues. Trimming removed 5 bases at V and 4 bases at J, with 8 bases between. This CDR3 reads CASGLGGYGYTF. As DNA, the CDR3 is TGTGCTAGTGGTCTCGGAGGCTATGGCTACACCTTC.

The chain links TRBV28 to TRBJ1-2; maybe TRBD1 (6 bases). CDR1 and CDR2 (germline): MDHEN, SYDVKM. The V and J ends lost 7 bases and 3 bases respectively, with 18 bases between them. The CDR3 is 15 residues long. The CDR3 sequence: CASTQISGGDYGYTF. In nucleotides, the CDR3 is TGTGCCAGCACCCAAATTTCGGGGGGCGACTATGGCTACACCTTC.

The chain carries TRBV24-1 and TRBJ2-5, with 9 bases fitting TRBD2. In germline, CDR1 is KGHDR, CDR2 SFDVKD. After removal of 4 bases from V and 5 bases from J, the junction contained 4 bases not matched to a gene. The CDR3 is 14 amino acids. In DNA, the CDR3 is TGTGCCACCAGTGACCCTACTAGCGGGGAGACCCAGTACTTC. This gives the protein CATSDPTSGETQYF.

The J gene is TRBJ2-7, the V gene TRBV10-3; D not resolved. V was shortened by 6 bases and J by 6 bases, with 18 bases between the two germline ends. Germline CDR1 is ENHRY and CDR2 is SYGVKD. The CDR3 covers 14 residues. The DNA for the CDR3 is TGTGCCATCAGCCTAGATCCCGTTTCCGCCGAGCAGTACTTC. Its protein is CAISLDPVSAEQYF.

J is TRBJ1-3 and V is TRBV7-9; D ambiguous. In germline, CDR1 is SEHNR, CDR2 FQNEAQ (reference sequence). V gave up 4 bases and J gave up 15 bases, with 4 bases separating them. The CDR3 spans 8 residues. The CDR3 nucleotides are TGTGCCAGCAGCTCCGGATATTTT. It codes for CASSSGYF.

The rearrangement uses TRBV28 and TRBJ2-1; 9 bases fit TRBD2. The germline gives CDR1 MDHEN, CDR2 SYDVKM. V lost 6 bases and J lost 5; bases outside the gene matches: 8. The CDR3 is 15 residues long. Here the CDR3 DNA reads TGTGCCAGCAGCCAAGGGGGGACTAGCAACAATGAGCAGTTCTTC. Encoded protein: CASSQGGTSNNEQFF.

The chain employs TRBV28 and TRBJ2-1, with 7 bases matching TRBD2. J lost 12 bases, V lost 3 bases, and 2 bases had no gene match. This CDR3 comprises 11 residues. The germline CDR1 and CDR2 sequences are MDHEN and SYDVKM. CDR3 region: CASSFRGGQFF. For the CDR3, the DNA is TGTGCCAGCAGTTTTCGCGGGGGGCAGTTCTTC. Combining the CDR3 with reference TRBV28 and TRBJ2-1 gives the whole variable domain DVKVTQSSRYLVKRTGEKVFLECVQDMDHENMFWYRQDPGLGLRLIYFSYDVKMKEKGDIPEGYSVSREKKERFSLILESASTNQTSMYLCASSFRGGQFFGPGTRLTVL.

The chain employs TRBV10-3 and TRBJ2-3; 8 bases agree with TRBD2. The J segment lost 5 bases and the V segment lost 10 bases, leaving 20 bases of the junction unmatched. The germline V gene has CDR1 ENHRY and CDR2 SYGVKD. CDR3 length: 17 amino acids. In nucleotides, the CDR3 is TGTGCCACCAGGGAGGTGATGGCGGGGGGACTGAGAGATACGCAGTATTTT. Protein: CATREVMAGGLRDTQYF.

V and J are TRBV2 and TRBJ1-2; TRBD1 is a possible D gene (6 bases). Germline values: CDR1 SNHLY, CDR2 FYNNEI. This CDR3 contains 15 residues. V was clipped by 2 bases and J by 6 bases, with 16 bases between them. The CDR3 DNA is TGTGCCAGCAGTGAAAGTGGGCAGGGGATGGATGGCTACACCTTC. It encodes CASSESGQGMDGYTF. Full variable domain (missing parts from reference TRBV2 and TRBJ1-2): EPEVTQTPSHQVTQMGQEVILRCVPISNHLYFYWYRQILGQKVEFLVSFYNNEISEKSEIFDDQFSVERPDGSNFTLKIRSTKLEDSAMYFCASSESGQGMDGYTFGSGTRLTVV.

The chain links TRBV3-1 (or the pseudogene TRBV3-2) to TRBJ2-2, with TRBD2 matching 7 bases. Trimming at V came to 3 bases and at J to 11 bases, leaving 6 bases not matched to a gene. The CDR3 has 13 amino acids. Looked up from germline, CDR1 is LGHDT and CDR2 is YNNKEL (reference sequence). The chain's CDR3 is CASSHRLARELFF. In DNA, the CDR3 is TGTGCCAGCAGCCACCGACTAGCCCGAGAGCTGTTTTTT.

This rearrangement joins TRBV2 to TRBJ1-6; the match to TRBD1 covers 7 bases. The germline gives CDR1 SNHLY, CDR2 FYNNEI. With V trimmed by 6 bases and J by 10 bases, 9 bases remained unmatched. There are 14 residues in the CDR3. CDR3 bases: TGTGCCAGCAGCGGCCCTACAGGGGACTCACCCCTCCACTTT. It codes for CASSGPTGDSPLHF.

This chain joins TRBV7-2 and TRBJ1-1; D ambiguous. The CDR3 extends over 13 amino acids. CDR1 is SGHTA and CDR2 is FQGNSA in the germline V gene. The V end lost 5 bases, the J end lost 3 bases, and 10 bases lay between the germline ends. This CDR3 is CASSLSQDTEAFF. CDR3 DNA: TGTGCCAGCAGCCTTAGTCAGGACACTGAAGCTTTCTTT.

The sample holds a few counts of this clone. The V call is TRBV9, the J call TRBJ1-1; 8 bases are a match to TRBD1. Germline-derived CDR1 and CDR2 are SGDLS and YYNGEE. This CDR3 has 13 amino acids. V shed 4 bases and J 3 bases; nucleotides not matched to a gene: 2. CDR3 bases: TGTGCCAGCAGCACGGGACAGGACACTGAAGCTTTCTTT. It encodes CASSTGQDTEAFF.

The chain employs TRBV28 and TRBJ2-1; tentative D call: TRBD2 (6 bases). V lost 8 bases, J lost 9 bases, and 17 bases lay in between. The CDR3 totals 13 residues. Germline CDR1 and CDR2: MDHEN and SYDVKM. The CDR3 here is CASRGSESGEQFF. In DNA, the CDR3 is TGTGCCAGCCGGGGGTCCGAGTCGGGTGAGCAGTTCTTC.

The V and J genes are TRBV6-6 and TRBJ1-4; maybe TRBD1 (5 bases). Between the trimmed V and J ends, which lost 8 bases and 0 bases, there was a span of 13 bases. The germline V gene encodes CDR1 MNHNY and CDR2 SVGAGI (reference sequence). The CDR3 runs 15 residues. This CDR3 is CASSAGTATNEKLFF. CDR3 sequence (DNA): TGTGCCAGCTCAGCAGGGACTGCAACTAATGAAAAACTGTTTTTT.

This clone was seen a single time. The chain is built from TRBV2 and TRBJ1-5; tentative D call: TRBD1 (5 bases). V shed 8 bases and J shed 3 bases, with 11 bases lying between them. Per the germline V gene, CDR1 is SNHLY and CDR2 is FYNNEI. CDR3 length: 13 amino acids. In DNA form, the CDR3 reads TGTGCCAGCGCCCAGGGCCTCAATCAGCCCCAGCATTTT. Its protein is CASAQGLNQPQHF.

This clone appeared once. This sequence joins TRBV7-8 and TRBJ1-1, with D maybe TRBD1 (5 bases). Germline CDR1 is SGHVS and CDR2 is FQNEAQ. V was pared by 0 bases and J by 3 bases, with 8 bases between. This CDR3 is 14 amino acids long. CDR3 residues: CASSLARGDTEAFF. Written as DNA, the CDR3 is TGTGCCAGCAGCTTAGCACGGGGGGACACTGAAGCTTTCTTT.

This rearrangement joins TRBV7-9 to TRBJ2-7; TRBD1 matches at 8 bases. Trimming at V came to 6 bases and at J to 5 bases, leaving 9 bases not matched to a gene. The CDR3 consists of 14 residues. CDR1 and CDR2 from the germline V gene are SEHNR and FQNEAQ (reference sequence). CDR3 amino acids: CASSKGQGFDEQYF. The CDR3 coding sequence is TGTGCCAGCAGTAAAGGACAGGGATTTGACGAGCAGTACTTC.

J is TRBJ1-1 and V is TRBV19; 8 positions agree with TRBD1. CDR1 and CDR2 from the germline V gene are LNHDA and SQIVND (reference sequence). The V gene end was trimmed by 3 bases and the J gene end by 10 bases; junction bases not matched to a gene: 10. CDR3 length: 14 residues. The CDR3 sequence is CASSMIAGGLGAFF. CDR3 in DNA: TGTGCCAGTAGTATGATTGCAGGGGGCCTAGGAGCTTTCTTT. Filled out from reference TRBV19 and TRBJ1-1, the complete variable domain reads DGGITQSPKYLFRKEGQNVTLSCEQNLNHDAMYWYRQDPGQGLRLIYYSQIVNDFQKGDIAEGYSVSREKKESFPLTVTSAQKNPTAFYLCASSMIAGGLGAFFGQGTRLTVV.

The gene calls are TRBV7-9 and TRBJ1-4, with unresolved D. V lost 5 bases, J lost 0 bases, and 13 bases lay in between. Germline V gene data show CDR1 as SEHNR and CDR2 as FQNEAQ (reference sequence). The CDR3 loop spans 16 amino acids. The CDR3 region has the DNA TGTGCCAGCAGCCCTGACACCACTGCAACTAATGAAAAACTGTTTTTT. This gives the protein CASSPDTTATNEKLFF.

The rearrangement joins TRBV4-1 to TRBJ2-5; 9 bases agree with TRBD2. The ends lost 4 bases at V and 4 bases at J; junction bases unmatched: 4. The CDR3 runs to 14 residues. Germline V gene data show CDR1 as MGHRA and CDR2 as YSYEKL. In DNA, the CDR3 is TGCGCCAGCAGCCGAAAAGCGGGGGGAGAGACCCAGTACTTC. As protein: CASSRKAGGETQYF.